This record covers a single T cell receptor (beta chain). Antigen unknown. This specimen comes from a study of T cell responses to AZD1222 COVID-19 vaccine. The CDR3 covers 13 residues. Germline CDR1 reads MDHEN; CDR2 reads SYDVKM. V gave up 6 bases and J gave up 4 bases, with 12 bases separating them. Produced via immunoSEQ multiplex PCR; TCRdb's table is partial and in-frame only. The sample contains 100,000 to 150,000 clones, 88% of which appear only once. General observations from the study: Unmutated variant regions reportedly attract nearly half of all spike-specific TCRs. Females made up more of the donors, who were largely white British, and clonal diversity may have come out too low. All repertoire sampling was performed exclusively after the peak T cell response.

The TCR was taken from an adult in good health. V gene TRBV28 combines with J gene TRBJ1-2; no definite D call. Material: peripheral blood, obtained on day 0 of MenACWY control vaccination. CDR3 in amino acids: CASSTRPSYGYTF. CDR3 in DNA: TGTGCCAGCAGCACCAGACCCAGCTATGGCTACACCTTC.